Below are 9 T cell receptor beta chains sequenced from a single sample in a study of T cells expressing NK-cell markers. After re-calling the 5' RACE reads, TCRdb lists one entry per CDR3 protein, DNA absent. This sample's table reports hundreds of thousands of distinct CDR3 sequences. The sequenced material came from blood T cells: a sorted CD56 or NKG2C T cell subset, CD4+ or CD8+ T cells, or bulk PBMC T cells (not recorded which). Every receptor here comes from a woman aged 18-69 years in good health.

The CDR3: CSARQQSSYNSPLHF. The V gene is TRBV20-1, the J gene TRBJ1-6. Germline V lookup: CDR1 DFQATT, CDR2 SNEGSKA (reference sequence). The CDR3 loop spans 15 amino acids.

The chain combines TRBV7-2 with TRBJ2-3; the D gene TCRdb calls, TRBD1, cannot be checked with no DNA. This CDR3 region has 15 residues. From germline, CDR1 is SGHTA and CDR2 FQGNSA. CDR3 sequence reads: CASSLMDRDTDTQYF. Full variable domain (remainder filled in from reference TRBV7-2 and TRBJ2-3): GAGVSQSPSNKVTEKGKDVELRCDPISGHTALYWYRQSLGQGLEFLIYFQGNSAPDKSGLPSDRFSAERTGGSVSTLTIQRTQQEDSAVYLCASSLMDRDTDTQYFGPGTRLTVL.

The genes are TRBV7-2 and TRBJ2-7; the D gene TCRdb calls, TRBD1, cannot be checked with no DNA. The CDR3 extends over 14 amino acids. Germline-derived CDR1 and CDR2 are SGHTA and FQGNSA. CDR3 in amino acids: CASSFRGQVYEQYF. Using reference TRBV7-2 and TRBJ2-7 for the parts outside the CDR3, the full variable domain is GAGVSQSPSNKVTEKGKDVELRCDPISGHTALYWYRQSLGQGLEFLIYFQGNSAPDKSGLPSDRFSAERTGGSVSTLTIQRTQQEDSAVYLCASSFRGQVYEQYFGPGTRLTVT.

The V gene is TRBV7-9, the J gene TRBJ1-1; TCRdb outputs TRBD1, but without DNA this stays unchecked. The germline V gene encodes CDR1 SEHNR and CDR2 FQNEAQ (reference sequence). The CDR3 runs 11 residues. CDR3 protein: CASTGGTEAFF.

This chain links TRBV3-1 with TRBJ1-1. There are 16 residues in the CDR3. Germline V CDR1 and CDR2: LGHDT, YNNKEL (reference sequence). The CDR3 reads CASSKRGLVGNTEAFF. Complete variable domain (other parts from reference TRBV3-1 and TRBJ1-1): DTAVSQTPKYLVTQMGNDKSIKCEQNLGHDTMYWYKQDSKKFLKIMFSYNNKELIINETVPNRFSPKSPDKAHLNLHINSLELGDSAVYFCASSKRGLVGNTEAFFGQGTRLTVV.

This chain uses TRBV20-1 with TRBJ1-2; TCRdb names TRBD1, which stays unverified in the absence of DNA. Germline values: CDR1 DFQATT, CDR2 SNEGSKA (reference sequence). CDR3 length: 15 residues. The CDR3: CSARDIPTGAGGYTF.

The rearrangement joins TRBV5-4 to TRBJ1-1; TCRdb outputs TRBD1, but without DNA this stays unchecked. The germline CDR1 and CDR2 sequences are SGHNT and YYREEE (reference sequence). There are 15 residues in the CDR3. The CDR3 here is CASSLAPARNTEAFF.

The CDR3 region is CASSYKQADTQYF. V gene TRBV6-5 combines with J gene TRBJ2-3. The germline CDR1 and CDR2 sequences are MNHEY and SVGAGI. The length of the CDR3 is 13 residues.

The chain combines TRBV20-1 with TRBJ2-7; TCRdb lists TRBD1, though no DNA is available to test this call. Germline V gene sequence: CDR1 DFQATT, CDR2 SNEGSKA (reference sequence). The CDR3 totals 14 residues. The CDR3 loop is CSAGKNRGPYEQYF.